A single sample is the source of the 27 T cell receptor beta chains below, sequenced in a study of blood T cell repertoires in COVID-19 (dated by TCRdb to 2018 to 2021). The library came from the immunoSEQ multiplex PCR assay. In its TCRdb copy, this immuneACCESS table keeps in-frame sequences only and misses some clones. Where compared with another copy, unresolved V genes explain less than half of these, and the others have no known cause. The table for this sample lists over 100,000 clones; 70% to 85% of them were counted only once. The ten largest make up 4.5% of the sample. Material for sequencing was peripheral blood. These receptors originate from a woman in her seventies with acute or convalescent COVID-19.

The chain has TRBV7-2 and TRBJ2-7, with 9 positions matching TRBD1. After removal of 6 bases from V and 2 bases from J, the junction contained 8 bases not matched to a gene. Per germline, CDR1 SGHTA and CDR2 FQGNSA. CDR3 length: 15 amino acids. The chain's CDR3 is CASSPGTGSTYEQYF. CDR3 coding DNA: TGTGCCAGCAGTCCAGGGACAGGGAGTACCTACGAGCAGTACTTC. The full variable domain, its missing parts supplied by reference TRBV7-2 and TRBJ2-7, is GAGVSQSPSNKVTEKGKDVELRCDPISGHTALYWYRQSLGQGLEFLIYFQGNSAPDKSGLPSDRFSAERTGGSVSTLTIQRTQQEDSAVYLCASSPGTGSTYEQYFGPGTRLTVT.

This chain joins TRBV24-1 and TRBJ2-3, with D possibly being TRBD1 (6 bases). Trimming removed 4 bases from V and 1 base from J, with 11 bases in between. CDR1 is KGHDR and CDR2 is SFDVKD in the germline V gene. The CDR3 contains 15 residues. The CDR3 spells CATSDRGFRTDTQYF. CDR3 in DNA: TGTGCCACCAGTGACAGGGGCTTTCGCACAGATACGCAGTATTTT.

CDR3 nucleotides: TGTGCCAGCAGTTTCGCAGGGGGTGATGAAGCTTTCTTT. Translating gives CASSFAGGDEAFF. The chain has TRBV12-3 or TRBV12-4 and TRBJ1-1, with 7 nucleotides matching TRBD1. This CDR3 has 13 residues. After removal of 3 bases from V and 7 bases from J, the junction contained 5 bases not matched to a gene.

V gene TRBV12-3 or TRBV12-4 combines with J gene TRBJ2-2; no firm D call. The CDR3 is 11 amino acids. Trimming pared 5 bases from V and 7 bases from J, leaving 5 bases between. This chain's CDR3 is CASSLLGELFF. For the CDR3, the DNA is TGTGCCAGCAGTCTACTCGGGGAGCTGTTTTTT.

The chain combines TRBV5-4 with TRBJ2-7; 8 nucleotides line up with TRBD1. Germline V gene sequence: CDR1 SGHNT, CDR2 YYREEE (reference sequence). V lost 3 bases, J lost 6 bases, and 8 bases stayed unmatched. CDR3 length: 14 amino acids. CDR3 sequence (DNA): TGTGCCAGCAGCTCAGGACAGGGACCTCTCGAGCAGTACTTC. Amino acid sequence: CASSSGQGPLEQYF.

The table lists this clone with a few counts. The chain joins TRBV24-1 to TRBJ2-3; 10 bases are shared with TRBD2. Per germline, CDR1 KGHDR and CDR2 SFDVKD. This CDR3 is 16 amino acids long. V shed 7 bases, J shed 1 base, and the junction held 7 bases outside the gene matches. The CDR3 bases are TGTGCCACCAGCATGCCCGGACTAGCGGGCACAGATACGCAGTATTTT. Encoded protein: CATSMPGLAGTDTQYF.

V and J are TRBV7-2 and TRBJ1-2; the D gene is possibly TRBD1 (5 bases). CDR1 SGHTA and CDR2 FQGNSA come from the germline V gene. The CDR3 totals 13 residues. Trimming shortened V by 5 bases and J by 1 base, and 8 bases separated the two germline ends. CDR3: CASSRDSNYGYTF. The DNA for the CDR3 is TGTGCCAGCAGCCGTGACAGTAACTATGGCTACACCTTC. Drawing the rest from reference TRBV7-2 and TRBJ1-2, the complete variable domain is GAGVSQSPSNKVTEKGKDVELRCDPISGHTALYWYRQSLGQGLEFLIYFQGNSAPDKSGLPSDRFSAERTGGSVSTLTIQRTQQEDSAVYLCASSRDSNYGYTFGSGTRLTVV.

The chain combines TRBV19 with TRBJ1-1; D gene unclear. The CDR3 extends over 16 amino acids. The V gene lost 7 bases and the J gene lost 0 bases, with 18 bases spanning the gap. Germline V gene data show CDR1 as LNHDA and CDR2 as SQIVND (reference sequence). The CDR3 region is CASNPTEFRMNTEAFF. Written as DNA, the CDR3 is TGTGCCAGTAACCCCACCGAGTTTAGAATGAACACTGAAGCTTTCTTT.

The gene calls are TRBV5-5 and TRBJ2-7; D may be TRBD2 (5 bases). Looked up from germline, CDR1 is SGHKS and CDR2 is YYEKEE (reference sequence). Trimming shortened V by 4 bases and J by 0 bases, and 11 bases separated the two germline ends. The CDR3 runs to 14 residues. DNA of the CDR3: TGTGCCAGCAGCACGGTAGGGAGCTCCTACGAGCAGTACGTC. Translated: CASSTVGSSYEQYV.

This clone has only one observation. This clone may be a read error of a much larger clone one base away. CDR3 in amino acids: CASSPDRNYGYTF. Here the CDR3 DNA reads TGTGCCAGCAGCCCAGACAGGAACTATGGCTACACCTTC. The V and J genes are TRBV11-2 and TRBJ1-2; TRBD1 is a possible D gene (6 bases). Trimming left V 5 bases short and J 2 bases short, with 9 bases between. The germline V gene has CDR1 SGHAT and CDR2 FQNNGV. The CDR3 is 13 residues long.

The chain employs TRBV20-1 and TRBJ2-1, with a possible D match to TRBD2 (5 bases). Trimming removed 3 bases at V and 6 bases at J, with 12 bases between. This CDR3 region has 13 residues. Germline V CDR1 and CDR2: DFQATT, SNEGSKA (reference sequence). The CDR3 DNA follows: TGCAGTGCTAGTGAGGGCCTGGTCAATGAGCAGTTCTTC. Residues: CSASEGLVNEQFF.

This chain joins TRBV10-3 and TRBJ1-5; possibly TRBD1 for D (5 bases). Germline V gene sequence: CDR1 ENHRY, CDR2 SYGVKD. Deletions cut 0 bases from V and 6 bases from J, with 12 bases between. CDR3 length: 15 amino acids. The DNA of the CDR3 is TGTGCCATCAGTGAGTCGATAGCAGGGCGTCAGCCCCAGCATTTT. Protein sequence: CAISESIAGRQPQHF.

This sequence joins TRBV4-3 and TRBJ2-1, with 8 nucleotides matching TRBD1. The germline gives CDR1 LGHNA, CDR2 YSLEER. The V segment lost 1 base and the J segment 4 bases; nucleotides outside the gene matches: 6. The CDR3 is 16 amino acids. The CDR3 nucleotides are TGCGCCAGCAGCCAAGGTTCCGGGACAGGTTACAATGAGCAGTTCTTC. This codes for CASSQGSGTGYNEQFF.

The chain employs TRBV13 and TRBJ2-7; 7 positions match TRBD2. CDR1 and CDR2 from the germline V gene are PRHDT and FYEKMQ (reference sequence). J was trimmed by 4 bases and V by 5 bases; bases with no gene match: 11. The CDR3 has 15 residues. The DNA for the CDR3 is TGTGCCAGCAGCCGGGGGGATCTAGCAAAGTACGAGCAGTACTTC. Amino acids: CASSRGDLAKYEQYF.

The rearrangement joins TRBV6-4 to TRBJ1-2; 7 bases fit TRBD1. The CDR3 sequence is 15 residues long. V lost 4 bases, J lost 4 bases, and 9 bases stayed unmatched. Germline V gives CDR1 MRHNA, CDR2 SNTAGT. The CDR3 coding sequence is TGTGCCAGCAGTGTTGTTAAGGGGGACAGCTATGGCTACACCTTC. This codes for CASSVVKGDSYGYTF.

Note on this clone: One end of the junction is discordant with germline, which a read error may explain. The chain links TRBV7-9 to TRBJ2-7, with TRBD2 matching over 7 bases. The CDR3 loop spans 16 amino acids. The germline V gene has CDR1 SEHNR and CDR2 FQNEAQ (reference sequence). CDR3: CASSLAAGGRSYEQYF. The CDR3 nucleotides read TGTGCCAGCAGCCTAGCGGCCGGGGGAAGGAGCTACGAGCAGTACTTC.

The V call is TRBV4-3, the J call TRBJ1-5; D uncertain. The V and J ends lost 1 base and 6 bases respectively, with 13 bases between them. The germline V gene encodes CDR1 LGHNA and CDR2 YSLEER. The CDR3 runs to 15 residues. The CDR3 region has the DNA TGCGCCAGCAGCCAAGTTGTATACGGGAGTCAGCCCCAGCATTTT. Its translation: CASSQVVYGSQPQHF.

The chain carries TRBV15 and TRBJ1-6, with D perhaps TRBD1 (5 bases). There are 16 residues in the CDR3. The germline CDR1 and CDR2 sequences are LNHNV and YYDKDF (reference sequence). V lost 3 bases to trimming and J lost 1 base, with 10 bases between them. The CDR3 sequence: CATSSLQGSYNSPLHF. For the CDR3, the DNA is TGTGCCACCAGCAGCTTGCAGGGATCCTATAATTCACCCCTCCACTTT.

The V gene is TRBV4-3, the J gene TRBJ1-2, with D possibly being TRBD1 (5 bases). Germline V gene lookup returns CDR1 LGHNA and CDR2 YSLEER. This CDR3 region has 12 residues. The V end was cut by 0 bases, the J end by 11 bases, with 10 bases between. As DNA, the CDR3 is TGCGCCAGCAGCCAAGAAATAGGACAATACACCTTC. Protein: CASSQEIGQYTF.

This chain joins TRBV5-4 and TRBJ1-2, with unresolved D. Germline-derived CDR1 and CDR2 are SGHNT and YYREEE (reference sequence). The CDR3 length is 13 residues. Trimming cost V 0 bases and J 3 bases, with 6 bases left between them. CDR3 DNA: TGTGCCAGCAGCTTGGTGGCCCACTATGGCTACACCTTC. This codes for CASSLVAHYGYTF.

The CDR3 DNA sequence: TGTGCCAGCAGCGTTTCCGGGACTCTCTATGGCTACACCTTC. As protein: CASSVSGTLYGYTF. The rearrangement links TRBV9 to TRBJ1-2; tentative D call: TRBD1 (5 bases). CDR1 and CDR2 from the germline V gene are SGDLS and YYNGEE. CDR3 length equals 14 residues. V dropped 2 bases and J dropped 4 bases, with 12 bases sitting between them. Supplemented by reference TRBV9 and TRBJ1-2, the full variable domain reads DSGVTQTPKHLITATGQRVTLRCSPRSGDLSVYWYQQSLDQGLQFLIQYYNGEERAKGNILERFSAQQFPDLHSELNLSSLELGDSALYFCASSVSGTLYGYTFGSGTRLTVV.

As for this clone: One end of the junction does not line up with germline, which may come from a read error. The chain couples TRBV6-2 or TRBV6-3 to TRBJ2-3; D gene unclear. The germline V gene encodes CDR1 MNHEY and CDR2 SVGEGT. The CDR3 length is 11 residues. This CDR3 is CASSTTDTQYF. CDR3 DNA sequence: TGTGCCAGCAGTACCACAGACACGCAGTATTTT.

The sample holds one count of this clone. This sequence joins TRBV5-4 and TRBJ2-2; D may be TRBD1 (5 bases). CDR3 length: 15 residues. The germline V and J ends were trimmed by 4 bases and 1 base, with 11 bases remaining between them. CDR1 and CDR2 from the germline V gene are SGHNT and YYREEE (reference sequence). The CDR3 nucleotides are TGTGCCAGCAGCCCGACAGTGATGAACACCGGGGAGCTGTTTTTT. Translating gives CASSPTVMNTGELFF.

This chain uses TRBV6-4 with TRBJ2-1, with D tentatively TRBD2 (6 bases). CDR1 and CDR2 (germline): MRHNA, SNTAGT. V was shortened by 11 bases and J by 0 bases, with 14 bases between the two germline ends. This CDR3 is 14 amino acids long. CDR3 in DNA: TGTGCCCCACCTTACGGGAGCTCCTACAATGAGCAGTTCTTC. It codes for CAPPYGSSYNEQFF.

In DNA, the CDR3 is TGCGCCAGCAGCCAAGATCCTCCTAACAGGGTCGTCGAGACCCAGTACTTC. Translating it yields CASSQDPPNRVVETQYF. The rearrangement joins TRBV4-1 to TRBJ2-5; weak D call: TRBD1 (6 bases). Germline V gene lookup returns CDR1 MGHRA and CDR2 YSYEKL. Trimming removed 0 bases at V and 5 bases at J, with 19 bases between. This CDR3 is built from 17 residues.

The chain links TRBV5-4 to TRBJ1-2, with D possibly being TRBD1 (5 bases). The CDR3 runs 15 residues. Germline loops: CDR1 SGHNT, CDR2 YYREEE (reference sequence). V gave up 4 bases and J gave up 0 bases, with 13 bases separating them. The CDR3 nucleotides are TGTGCCAGCAGCCTAGGGGTATTGGCTAACTATGGCTACACCTTC. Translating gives CASSLGVLANYGYTF. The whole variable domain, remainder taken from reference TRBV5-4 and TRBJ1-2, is ETGVTQSPTHLIKTRGQQVTLRCSSQSGHNTVSWYQQALGQGPQFIFQYYREEENGRGNFPPRFSGLQFPNYSSELNVNALELDDSALYLCASSLGVLANYGYTFGSGTRLTVV.

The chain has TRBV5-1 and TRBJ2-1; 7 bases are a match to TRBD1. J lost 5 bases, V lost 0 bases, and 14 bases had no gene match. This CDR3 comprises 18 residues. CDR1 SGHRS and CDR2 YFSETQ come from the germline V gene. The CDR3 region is CASSLASPGTEYNNEQFF. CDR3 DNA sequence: TGCGCCAGCAGCTTGGCATCTCCCGGGACAGAGTACAACAATGAGCAGTTCTTC.